A selection of T cell receptor beta chains follows, all from one sample in a study of T cell responses to AZD1222 COVID-19 vaccine. Using immunoSEQ multiplex PCR, the repertoire was profiled, and TCRdb retains in-frame clones only, with some absent. The data contain approximately 160,000 clones, under 95% of them seen just once; the ten biggest clones take up roughly 4.7%. Source: peripheral blood, taken on day 0 of AZD1222 vaccination. These receptors were taken from an adult in good health. The conserved cysteine and the conserved F or W are not part of the CDR3 here. The D gene is left open where the match is weak.

V gene,D gene,J gene,CDR3 protein
TRBV6-5,-,TRBJ2-7,ASIPGGRTYEQY
TRBV29-1,-,TRBJ2-1,SGGIQHNEQF
TRBV29-1,-,TRBJ1-2,SVDRTWPEGYGYT
TRBV15,-,TRBJ2-6,ATSRAGAGANVLT
TRBV19,-,TRBJ2-1,ASSINVLPYNEQF
TRBV21-1,-,TRBJ1-5,ASSKAISRPQH
TRBV13,-,TRBJ1-1,ASSSGEGPLDTEAF
TRBV29-1,-,TRBJ2-1,SVVAPSAMNEQF
TRBV4-1,-,TRBJ2-5,ASSQAGYQLH
TRBV12-5,TRBD1,TRBJ1-5,ASGFRQGKGKPQH
TRBV28,TRBD2,TRBJ2-7,ASTYSGRVGEQY
TRBV28,-,TRBJ2-7,ASSGRTRLGEQY
TRBV5-1,-,TRBJ2-3,ASSFGPQGGALTDTQY
TRBV9,TRBD2,TRBJ2-5,ASNIAGRPQETQY
TRBV11-2,-,TRBJ2-3,ASSLSPTRGDTQY
TRBV5-1,-,TRBJ1-4,ASSARAIANEKLF
TRBV28,-,TRBJ1-3,ASSGWTNTIY
TRBV19,TRBD1,TRBJ2-2,ASSISQGTTGELF
TRBV6-5,TRBD2,TRBJ2-1,ASSSAGGVKEQF
TRBV18,-,TRBJ2-7,ASSPVGSYEQY
TRBV7-9,TRBD1,TRBJ1-4,ASSLMTGANEKLF
TRBV5-5,-,TRBJ2-1,ASSYTDSSYNEQF
TRBV9,-,TRBJ1-6,ASSGSSSYNSPLH
TRBV28,-,TRBJ1-5,ASSSSGIGNQPQH
TRBV10-3,TRBD1,TRBJ2-7,ATVGQGYEQY
TRBV19,-,TRBJ1-5,ASSGGAGNQPQH
TRBV28,TRBD2,TRBJ2-7,ASSLIAGVEQY
TRBV27,-,TRBJ1-2,ASSWDGYT
TRBV29-1,TRBD1,TRBJ2-7,SLRTGGYEQY
TRBV29-1,TRBD1,TRBJ2-5,SVVEATGGAETQY
TRBV18,TRBD2,TRBJ2-1,ASSPQTSGSYNEQF
TRBV28,TRBD2,TRBJ2-7,ASTPGGTSGSYEQY
TRBV3-1/TRBV3-2,-,TRBJ1-3,ASSPMGAYSGNTIY
TRBV6-1,-,TRBJ2-5,ASSHPDSQETQY
TRBV20-1,-,TRBJ1-2,SASPGDNNYGYT
TRBV19,TRBD2,TRBJ2-2,ASSMLAGAGELF
TRBV28,TRBD2,TRBJ2-5,ASSLFGGRIPSSQETQY
TRBV9,TRBD2,TRBJ2-3,ASSGGLAESTDTQY
TRBV18,TRBD1,TRBJ1-3,ASSPTGGSGNTIY
TRBV27,-,TRBJ2-3,ASQGMTRGQY
TRBV5-8,TRBD1,TRBJ1-4,ASSFGQGANNEKLF
TRBV10-3,TRBD1,TRBJ1-2,AISGDRINYGYT
TRBV5-1,-,TRBJ2-2,ASKGDIAGELF
TRBV5-4,-,TRBJ1-2,ASSTTGHATPVYGYT
TRBV7-3,-,TRBJ2-1,ASSPNVQDEQF
TRBV7-2,-,TRBJ1-5,ASSLGLTGLQPQH
TRBV4-3,TRBD1,TRBJ1-2,ASSQEGGKGAAYGYT
TRBV6-5,-,TRBJ1-5,ATTETGISNQPQH
TRBV7-9,TRBD2,TRBJ2-5,ASSAGTSGRQETQY